This TCR beta chain was profiled in a study of T cells expressing NK-cell markers. Study as a whole: HCMV seropositivity marked most of the eight sequenced donors; one was seronegative.

Per germline, CDR1 SGHRS and CDR2 YFSETQ. The CDR3 is made up of 15 amino acids. About this clonotype itself: Antigen unknown.

Regarding the study as a whole: The share of CD8+ T cells held by dominant NKG2C+ clonotypes was 1.0-7.0% in about 6 donors.

Following a re-call of the 5' RACE reads, TCRdb has one entry per CDR3 protein and lacks DNA. This listing includes about 550,000 distinct CDR3 sequences. This TCR came from a young man in good health. The sequenced material came from blood T cells: a sorted CD56 or NKG2C T cell subset, CD4+ or CD8+ T cells, or bulk PBMC T cells (not recorded which). The V gene is TRBV5-1, the J gene TRBJ2-5. CDR3 sequence: CASSFGAGSQETQYF.